This T cell receptor beta chain was captured by sequencing in a study of cytomegalovirus exposure and HLA in healthy donors. Regarding the study as a whole: A later analysis appeared to link common viral pathogens to several of the most significant clusters. As was reported, the classifier diagnosed cytomegalovirus status with high specificity and sensitivity.

The donors (healthy individuals) were bone marrow donors. Trimming took 5 bases from V and 4 from J; bases not matched to a gene: 5. This CDR3 is 15 amino acids long. Germline-derived CDR1 and CDR2 are MNHNY and SVGAGI (reference sequence). Comments on this clone: What it binds is unknown.

This PCR relied on a set of 60 Vbeta primers and 13 Jbeta primers. Some clones are missing from TCRdb's copy, which holds only in-frame ones; the method was immunoSEQ multiplex PCR. The sample holds about 150,000 clones, approximately 82% seen once. Sequencing was carried out using PBMCs. The chain combines TRBV6-6 with TRBJ2-1; TRBD2 aligns across 10 bases. The receptor's source is a woman between 45 and 65 years old in good health and CMV-seropositive. The CDR3 DNA sequence: TGTGCCAGCAGTCCTAGCGGGGGAGCGTACAATGAGCAGTTCTTC. This encodes CASSPSGGAYNEQFF.